Below, 18 T cell receptor beta chains from the same sample are listed, as sequenced in a study of blood T cell repertoires in COVID-19. Repertoires were generated with immunoSEQ multiplex PCR, while TCRdb's copy carries only in-frame clones and drops some. Of 200,000 to 250,000 clones listed, roughly four fifths were seen once; the top ten hold roughly 1.9%. The sequenced material came from peripheral blood. Every receptor here comes from a man aged 25-45 years who had recovered from COVID-19.

This chain connects TRBV5-8 to TRBJ1-3; unclear D gene. CDR1 is SGHTS, CDR2 YDEGEE, per germline. CDR3 length: 16 amino acids. V was cut by 4 bases and J by 0 bases, with 14 bases left in between. The CDR3 DNA follows: TGTGCCAGCAGCCCTAAACCGGGATACTCTGGAAACACCATATATTTT. This gives the protein CASSPKPGYSGNTIYF.

V is TRBV5-1 and J is TRBJ2-5; TRBD2 matches 10 bases. Trimming removed 2 bases from V and 2 bases from J; junction bases left unmatched: 6. The germline gives CDR1 SGHRS, CDR2 YFSETQ. The CDR3 covers 16 residues. The CDR3 nucleotides read TGCGCCAGCAGCTTAGCAGCGGGGGGGCGTCAAGAGACCCAGTACTTC. Translating gives CASSLAAGGRQETQYF. The full variable domain, in which reference TRBV5-1 and TRBJ2-5 provide the parts outside the CDR3, is KAGVTQTPRYLIKTRGQQVTLSCSPISGHRSVSWYQQTPGQGLQFLFEYFSETQRNKGNFPGRFSGRQFSNSRSEMNVSTLELGDSALYLCASSLAAGGRQETQYFGPGTRLLVL.

This clone was found a few times. The chain employs TRBV5-1 and TRBJ2-5, with D possibly being TRBD2 (7 bases). Germline V gives CDR1 SGHRS, CDR2 YFSETQ. The V gene lost 3 bases and the J gene lost 0 bases, with 9 bases spanning the gap. CDR3 length equals 14 residues. CDR3: CASSSGGNQETQYF. DNA for the CDR3: TGCGCCAGCAGCTCGGGGGGCAACCAAGAGACCCAGTACTTC.

The CDR3 here is CASRNVPFGNYGYTF. The CDR3 nucleotides read TGCGCCAGTAGGAACGTGCCCTTCGGGAACTATGGCTACACCTTC. The V call is TRBV5-1, the J call TRBJ1-2; D unclear. Germline assignment: CDR1 SGHRS and CDR2 YFSETQ. CDR3 length: 15 residues. Trimming took off 8 bases at V and 2 bases at J, with 19 bases between the two ends.

The V call is TRBV4-1, the J call TRBJ1-1; D is unresolved. V dropped 4 bases and J dropped 1 base, with 10 bases sitting between them. The germline V gene has CDR1 MGHRA and CDR2 YSYEKL. The CDR3 totals 14 residues. The DNA for the CDR3 is TGCGCCAGCAGCCGCCGCGGAAGGAACACTGAAGCTTTCTTT. It translates to CASSRRGRNTEAFF.

The V gene is TRBV12-3 or TRBV12-4, the J gene TRBJ2-2; D perhaps matches TRBD1 (6 bases). The CDR3 is 12 residues long. V was shortened by 6 bases and J by 5 bases, with 7 bases between the two germline ends. CDR3 sequence (DNA): TGTGCCAGCAGACAGGGTACCGGGGAGCTGTTTTTT. It encodes CASRQGTGELFF.

This chain joins TRBV19 and TRBJ1-1, with no clear D. Germline V lookup: CDR1 LNHDA, CDR2 SQIVND (reference sequence). V gave up 6 bases and J gave up 3 bases, with 14 bases separating them. There are 14 residues in the CDR3. In DNA form, the CDR3 reads TGTGCCAGTAGGCTCGATGTTAGTTACACTGAAGCTTTCTTT. This encodes CASRLDVSYTEAFF.

The CDR3 DNA reads TGTGCCAGCAGTGACCGCAGGGGTGGCAATCAGCCCCAGCATTTT. This encodes CASSDRRGGNQPQHF. This chain joins TRBV2 and TRBJ1-5, with TRBD1 as a possible D gene (6 bases). The germline gives CDR1 SNHLY, CDR2 FYNNEI. V dropped 3 bases and J dropped 2 bases, with 11 bases sitting between them. This CDR3 is built from 15 residues.

V gene TRBV10-1 combines with J gene TRBJ1-6, with no clear D. The length of the CDR3 is 14 residues. The V gene lost 2 bases and the J gene lost 7 bases, with 9 bases spanning the gap. Germline-derived CDR1 and CDR2 are WNHNN and SYGVQD (reference sequence). This CDR3 is CASSEEPLNSPLHF. In DNA, the CDR3 is TGCGCCAGCAGTGAGGAGCCGCTCAATTCACCCCTCCACTTT.

This chain links TRBV28 with TRBJ2-7, with D unresolved. The V end lost 9 bases, the J end lost 3 bases, and 9 bases lay between the germline ends. Germline-derived CDR1 and CDR2 are MDHEN and SYDVKM. This CDR3 has 11 residues. CDR3 DNA: TGTGCCAGTTCAGATGTCTACGAGCAGTACTTC. Amino acids: CASSDVYEQYF.

As concerns this clone: An end of the junction does not agree with germline; a read error may underlie this. The chain's CDR3 is CASGLRVGKNIQYF. In DNA form, the CDR3 reads TGTGCCAGCGGCTTGCGGGTTGGCAAAAACATTCAGTACTTC. The chain employs TRBV13 and TRBJ2-4; the D gene is possibly TRBD2 (5 bases). The CDR3 totals 14 residues. Germline-derived CDR1 and CDR2 are PRHDT and FYEKMQ (reference sequence).

This clone has just one count. The chain is built from TRBV6-4 and TRBJ2-4; 7 bases map to TRBD1. The CDR3 contains 16 residues. Germline V lookup: CDR1 MRHNA, CDR2 SNTAGT. Trimming took 6 bases from V and 3 from J; bases not matched to a gene: 11. In nucleotides, the CDR3 is TGTGCCAGCAGAGGGACCGGGACAGCGGTCAAAAACATTCAGTACTTC. Protein sequence: CASRGTGTAVKNIQYF.

The V call is TRBV28, the J call TRBJ2-7; 8 nucleotides align to TRBD1. J gave up 7 bases and V 8 bases, and 10 bases lay outside the gene matches. Germline values: CDR1 MDHEN, CDR2 SYDVKM. There are 13 residues in the CDR3. The CDR3 DNA follows: TGTGCCAGCTCGACCCAGGGGGCTCGAGAGCAGTACGTC. This translates into CASSTQGAREQYV.

V gene TRBV5-1 combines with J gene TRBJ2-2, with D possibly TRBD1 on 7 matching bases. CDR3 size: 17 residues. Germline CDR1 reads SGHRS; CDR2 reads YFSETQ. Trimming stripped 4 bases from V and 5 bases from J, with 21 bases between. CDR3 nucleotides: TGCGCCAGCAGCCTAAGTACAGCAGGGGGGAGGACCGGGGAGCTGTTTTTT. This translates into CASSLSTAGGRTGELFF.

This clone was counted many times. The rearrangement uses TRBV19 and TRBJ1-2, with D perhaps matching TRBD1 (6 bases). From germline, CDR1 is LNHDA and CDR2 SQIVND (reference sequence). The germline V and J ends were trimmed by 4 bases and 4 bases, with 19 bases remaining between them. This CDR3 contains 16 residues. The CDR3 region has the DNA TGTGCCAGTAGTAGAGATACAGGGCCTGGGGGCTATGGCTACACCTTC. It specifies CASSRDTGPGGYGYTF.

V and J are TRBV27 and TRBJ1-2; TRBD1 agrees at 10 bases. Germline CDR1 reads MNHEY; CDR2 reads SMNVEV (reference sequence). The V segment lost 5 bases and the J segment 8 bases; nucleotides outside the gene matches: 11. This CDR3 has 15 residues. The CDR3 bases are TGTGCCAGCAGTACGATCCGGGACAGGGGTGGGGGCTACACCTTC. Translating it yields CASSTIRDRGGGYTF.

The gene calls are TRBV20-1 and TRBJ1-2; TRBD1 might be the D (5 bases). V lost 6 bases, J lost 8 bases, and 10 bases lay in between. This CDR3 has 10 amino acids. Germline V lookup: CDR1 DFQATT, CDR2 SNEGSKA (reference sequence). As DNA, the CDR3 is TGCAGTGCCACGGACAACGGCTACACCTTC. This sequence encodes CSATDNGYTF.

The chain links TRBV24-1 to TRBJ2-1, with a possible D match to TRBD1 (5 bases). From germline, CDR1 is KGHDR and CDR2 SFDVKD. V was pared by 4 bases and J by 3 bases, with 9 bases between. CDR3 length: 14 amino acids. This chain's CDR3 is CATSEGHLYNEQFF. CDR3 nucleotide sequence: TGTGCCACCAGTGAAGGACACCTCTACAATGAGCAGTTCTTC.